The clone carrying this TCR beta chain was seen only once. The sample is drawn from a study of T cells in Graves' hyperthyroidism and ophthalmopathy. Uncontrolled infections, other autoimmune diseases, pregnancy or lactation led to exclusion of patients. Authors of the study amplified TCR beta CDR3 regions from RNA transcripts. HTBI primers drove first-round RT-PCR of the TCR CDR3. One entry per CDR3 protein, called by TCRdb with MiXCR from the multiplex PCR reads. Seen here are under 130,000 distinct CDR3 sequences, about half observed once, and the top ten hold approximately 27%. Germline lookup yields CDR1 SGHVS and CDR2 FNYEAQ. The CDR3 consists of 17 residues. The ends were cut back, 6 bases at V and 5 bases at J, with 24 bases in the middle.

This sequence was found in a middle-aged man with Graves' hyperthyroidism. The gene calls are TRBV7-6 and TRBJ2-3; D might be TRBD1 (5 bases). The specimen was blood. CDR3 sequence: CASSQNWAGMERDTQYF. The CDR3 DNA is TGTGCCAGCAGTCAAAACTGGGCAGGGATGGAGCGAGATACGCAGTATTTT.